This T cell receptor (beta chain) was recorded in a study of blood T cell repertoires in COVID-19. The CDR3 covers 13 residues. CDR1 and CDR2 from the germline V gene are LNHDA and SQIVND (reference sequence). V lost 3 bases, J lost 3 bases, and 9 bases lay in between. In the original analysis: Researchers report that nucleated cell counts were estimated from reference gene primer amplification. Sequenced by immunoSEQ multiplex PCR; TCRdb stores in-frame clones only, minus some. V, J and clone size were drawn from that table, and D and trimming were deduced from the DNA. The sample carries around 320,000 clones, approximately 89% recorded once.

The receptor was isolated from a woman younger than 45 who had recovered from COVID-19. The sequenced material came from peripheral blood. The chain employs TRBV19 and TRBJ2-7; D possibly corresponds to TRBD1 (5 bases). CDR3 residues: CASSIQGFYEQYF. The CDR3 DNA reads TGTGCCAGTAGTATCCAGGGATTCTACGAGCAGTACTTC.